This T cell receptor (beta chain) emerged from a study of blood T cell repertoires in COVID-19. Whole-study context: Italy, Spain and the United States were the sources of the convalescent and acute COVID-19 samples. Sources were T cells, B-cell-depleted T cells, or PBMCs; the material itself was cDNA or gDNA.

Seattle's cohort entered during active infection and was followed longitudinally. With 3 bases clipped from V and 5 bases from J, the junction kept 4 bases outside the gene matches. The CDR3 loop spans 15 amino acids. CDR1 is LGHNT and CDR2 is FRNRAP in the germline V gene. Authors' methods: Reference gene primers were amplified, and this amplification served to estimate nucleated cell counts. Sequencing was performed with immunoSEQ multiplex PCR; in TCRdb, only in-frame clones are kept and a portion is missing. That table supplies the V and J calls and clone size; D and trimming were determined from the DNA. The sample includes just over 300,000 clones, roughly 89% of them seen just once.

The chain uses TRBV12-5 and TRBJ2-1; 10 bases agree with TRBD2. The sequenced sample consisted of peripheral blood. This TCR was sampled from a woman in her thirties with COVID-19, enrolled during active disease. The CDR3 spells CASGFERGGNNEQFF. In DNA, the CDR3 is TGTGCTAGTGGTTTTGAGCGGGGGGGGAACAATGAGCAGTTCTTC.